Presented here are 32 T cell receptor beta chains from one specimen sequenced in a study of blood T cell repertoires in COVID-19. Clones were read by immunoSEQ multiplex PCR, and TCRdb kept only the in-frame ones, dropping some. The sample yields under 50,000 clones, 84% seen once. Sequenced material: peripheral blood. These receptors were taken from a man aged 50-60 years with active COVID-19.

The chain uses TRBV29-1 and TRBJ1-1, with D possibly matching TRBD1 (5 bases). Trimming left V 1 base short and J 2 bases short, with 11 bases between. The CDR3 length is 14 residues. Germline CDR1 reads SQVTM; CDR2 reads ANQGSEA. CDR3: CSVEVDRRNTEAFF. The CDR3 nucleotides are TGCAGCGTTGAAGTCGACAGAAGAAACACTGAAGCTTTCTTT.

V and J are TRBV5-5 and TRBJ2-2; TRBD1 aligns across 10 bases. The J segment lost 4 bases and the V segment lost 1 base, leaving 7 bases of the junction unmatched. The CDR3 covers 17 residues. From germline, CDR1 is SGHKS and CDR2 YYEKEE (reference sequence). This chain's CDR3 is CASSLTWTGGITGELFF. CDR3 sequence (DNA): TGTGCCAGCAGCTTGACCTGGACAGGGGGTATCACCGGGGAGCTGTTTTTT.

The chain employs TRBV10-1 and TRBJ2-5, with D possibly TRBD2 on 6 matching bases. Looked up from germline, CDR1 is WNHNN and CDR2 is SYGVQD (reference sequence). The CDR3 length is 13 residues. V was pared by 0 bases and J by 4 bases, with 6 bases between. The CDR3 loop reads CASSESGGETQYF. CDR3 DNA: TGCGCCAGCAGTGAGTCGGGGGGAGAGACCCAGTACTTC.

CDR3 region: CASSEDRGNTEAFF. The DNA of the CDR3 is TGTGCCAGCAGCGAGGACAGGGGGAACACTGAAGCTTTCTTT. This chain connects TRBV6-4 to TRBJ1-1; 9 nucleotides match TRBD1. CDR3 size: 14 residues. Germline V lookup: CDR1 MRHNA, CDR2 SNTAGT. Trimming cost V 6 bases and J 1 base; bases outside gene matches: 3.

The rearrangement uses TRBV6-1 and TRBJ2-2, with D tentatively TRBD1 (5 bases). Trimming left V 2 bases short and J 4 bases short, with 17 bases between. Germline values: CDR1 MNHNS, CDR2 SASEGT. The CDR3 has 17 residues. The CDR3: CASSETALGPGTGELFF. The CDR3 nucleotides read TGTGCCAGCAGTGAAACGGCGCTGGGGCCCGGCACCGGGGAGCTGTTTTTT.

The CDR3: CASSLGLGAGQETQYF. The CDR3 DNA reads as TGCGCCAGCAGCTTGGGACTAGGAGCGGGGCAAGAGACCCAGTACTTC. The rearrangement uses TRBV5-1 and TRBJ2-5; TRBD2 aligns across 7 bases. V lost 0 bases and J lost 2; bases outside the gene matches: 7. This CDR3 has 16 amino acids. Germline CDR1 and CDR2: SGHRS and YFSETQ.

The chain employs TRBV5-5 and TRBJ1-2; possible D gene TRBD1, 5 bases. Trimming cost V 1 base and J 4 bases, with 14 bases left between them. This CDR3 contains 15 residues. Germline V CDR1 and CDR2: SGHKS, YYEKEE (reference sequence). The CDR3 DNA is TGTGCCAGCAGCTTGACATGGGGGGATCGCTATGGCTACACCTTC. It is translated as CASSLTWGDRYGYTF.

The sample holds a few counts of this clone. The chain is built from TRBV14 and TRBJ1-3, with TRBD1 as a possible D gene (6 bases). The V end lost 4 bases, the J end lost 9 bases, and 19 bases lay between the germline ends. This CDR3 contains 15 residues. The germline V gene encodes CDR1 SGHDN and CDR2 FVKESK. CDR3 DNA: TGTGCCAGCAGCCCCGAAATCGGGCAACAGGGCACCATATATTTT. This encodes CASSPEIGQQGTIYF.

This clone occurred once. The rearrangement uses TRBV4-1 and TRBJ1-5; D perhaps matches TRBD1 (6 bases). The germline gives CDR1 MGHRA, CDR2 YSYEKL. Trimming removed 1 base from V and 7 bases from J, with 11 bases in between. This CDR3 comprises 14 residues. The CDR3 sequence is CASSQAQGTQPQHF. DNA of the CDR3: TGCGCCAGCAGCCAAGCACAGGGAACACAGCCCCAGCATTTT.

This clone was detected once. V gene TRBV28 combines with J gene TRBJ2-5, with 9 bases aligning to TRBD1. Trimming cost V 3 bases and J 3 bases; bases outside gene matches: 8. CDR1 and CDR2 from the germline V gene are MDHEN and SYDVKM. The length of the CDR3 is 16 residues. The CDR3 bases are TGTGCCAGCAGTTTCCGGGACAGGGCACTCGAAGAGACCCAGTACTTC. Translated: CASSFRDRALEETQYF.

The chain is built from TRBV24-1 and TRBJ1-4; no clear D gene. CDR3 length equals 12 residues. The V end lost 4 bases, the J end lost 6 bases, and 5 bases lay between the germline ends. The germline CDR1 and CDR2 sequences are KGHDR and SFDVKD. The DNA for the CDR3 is TGTGCCACCAGTGAGTCTGATGAAAAACTGTTTTTT. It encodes CATSESDEKLFF.

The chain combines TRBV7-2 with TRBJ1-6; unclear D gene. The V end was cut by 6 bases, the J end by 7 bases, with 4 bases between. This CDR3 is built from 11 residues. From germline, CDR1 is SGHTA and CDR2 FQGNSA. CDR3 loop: CASSKNSPLHF. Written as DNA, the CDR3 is TGTGCCAGCAGTAAAAATTCACCCCTCCACTTT.

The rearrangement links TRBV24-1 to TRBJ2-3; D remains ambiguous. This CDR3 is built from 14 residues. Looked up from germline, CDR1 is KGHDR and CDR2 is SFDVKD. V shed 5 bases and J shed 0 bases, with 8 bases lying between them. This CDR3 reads CATSGASSTDTQYF. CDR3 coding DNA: TGTGCCACCAGTGGGGCAAGTAGCACAGATACGCAGTATTTT.

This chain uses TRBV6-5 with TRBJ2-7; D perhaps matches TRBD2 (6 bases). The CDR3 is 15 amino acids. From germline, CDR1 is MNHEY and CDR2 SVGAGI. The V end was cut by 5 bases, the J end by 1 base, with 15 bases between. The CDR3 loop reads CASSPEGTRSYEQYF. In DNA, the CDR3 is TGTGCCAGCAGTCCCGAGGGGACTCGTTCCTACGAGCAGTACTTC.

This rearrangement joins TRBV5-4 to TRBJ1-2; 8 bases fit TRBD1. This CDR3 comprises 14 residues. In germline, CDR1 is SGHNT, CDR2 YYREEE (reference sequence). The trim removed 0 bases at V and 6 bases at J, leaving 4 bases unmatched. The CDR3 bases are TGTGCCAGCAGCTTGGACAGGGGGTTGAATGGCTACACCTTC. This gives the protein CASSLDRGLNGYTF.

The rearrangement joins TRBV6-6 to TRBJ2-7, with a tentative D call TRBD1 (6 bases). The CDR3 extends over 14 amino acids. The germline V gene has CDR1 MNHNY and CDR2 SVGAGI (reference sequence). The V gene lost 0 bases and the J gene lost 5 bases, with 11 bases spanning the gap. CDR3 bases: TGTGCCAGCAGTTACTCGGCAGGGGCAGACGAGCAGTACTTC. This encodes CASSYSAGADEQYF.

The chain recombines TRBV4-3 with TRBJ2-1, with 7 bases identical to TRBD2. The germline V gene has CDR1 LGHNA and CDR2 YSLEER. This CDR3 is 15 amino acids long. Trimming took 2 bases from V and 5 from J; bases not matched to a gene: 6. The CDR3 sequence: CASSQRGDQNNEQFF. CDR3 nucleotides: TGCGCCAGCAGCCAACGGGGGGATCAAAACAATGAGCAGTTCTTC.

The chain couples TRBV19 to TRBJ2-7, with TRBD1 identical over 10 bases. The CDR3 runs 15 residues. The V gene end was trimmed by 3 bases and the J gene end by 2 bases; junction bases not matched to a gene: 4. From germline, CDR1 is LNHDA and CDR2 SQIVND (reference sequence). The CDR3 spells CASSIGQGGPYEQYF. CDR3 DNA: TGTGCCAGTAGTATCGGACAGGGGGGCCCCTACGAGCAGTACTTC.

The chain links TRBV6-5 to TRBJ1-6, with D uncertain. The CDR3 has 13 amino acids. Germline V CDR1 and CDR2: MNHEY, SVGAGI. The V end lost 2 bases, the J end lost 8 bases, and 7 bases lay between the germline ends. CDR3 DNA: TGTGCCAGCAGTTACGGACTGTATTCACCCCTCCACTTT. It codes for CASSYGLYSPLHF.

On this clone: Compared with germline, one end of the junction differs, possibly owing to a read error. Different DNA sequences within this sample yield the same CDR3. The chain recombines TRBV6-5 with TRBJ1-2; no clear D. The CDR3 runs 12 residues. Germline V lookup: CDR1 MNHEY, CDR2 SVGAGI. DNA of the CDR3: TGTGCTAGCAGTTCGGGGAACTATGGCTACACCTTC. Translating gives CASSSGNYGYTF.

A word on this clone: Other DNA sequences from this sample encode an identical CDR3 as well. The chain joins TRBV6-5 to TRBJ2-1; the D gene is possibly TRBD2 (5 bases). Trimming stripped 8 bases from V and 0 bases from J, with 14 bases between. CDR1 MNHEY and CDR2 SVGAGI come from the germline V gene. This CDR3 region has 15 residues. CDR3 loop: CASAAGLSSYNEQFF. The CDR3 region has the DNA TGTGCCAGCGCCGCGGGCTTGAGCTCCTACAATGAGCAGTTCTTC.

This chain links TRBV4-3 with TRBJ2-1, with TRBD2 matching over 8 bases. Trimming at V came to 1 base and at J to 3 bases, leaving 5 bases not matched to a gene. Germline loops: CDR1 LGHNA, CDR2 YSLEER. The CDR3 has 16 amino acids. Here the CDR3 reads CASSQGTSGDYNEQFF. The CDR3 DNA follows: TGCGCCAGCAGCCAAGGAACTAGCGGTGACTACAATGAGCAGTTCTTC.

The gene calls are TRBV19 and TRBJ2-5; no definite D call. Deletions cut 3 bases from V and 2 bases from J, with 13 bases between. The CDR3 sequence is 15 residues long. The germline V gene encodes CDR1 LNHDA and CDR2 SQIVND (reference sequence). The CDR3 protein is CASSISSVHQETQYF. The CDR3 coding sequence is TGTGCCAGTAGTATCTCCAGCGTACATCAAGAGACCCAGTACTTC.

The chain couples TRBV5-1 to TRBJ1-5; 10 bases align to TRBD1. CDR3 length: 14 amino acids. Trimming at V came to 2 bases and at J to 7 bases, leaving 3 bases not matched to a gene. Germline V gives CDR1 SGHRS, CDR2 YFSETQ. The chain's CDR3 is CASSLGQGEQPQHF. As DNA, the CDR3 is TGCGCCAGCAGCTTAGGACAGGGGGAACAGCCCCAGCATTTT. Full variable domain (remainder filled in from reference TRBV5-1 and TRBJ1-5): KAGVTQTPRYLIKTRGQQVTLSCSPISGHRSVSWYQQTPGQGLQFLFEYFSETQRNKGNFPGRFSGRQFSNSRSEMNVSTLELGDSALYLCASSLGQGEQPQHFGDGTRLSIL.

The CDR3 is CASSPTGARILPLHF. The CDR3 DNA reads TGTGCCAGCAGTCCAACAGGGGCCCGAATCCTACCCCTCCACTTT. V gene TRBV28 combines with J gene TRBJ1-6; TRBD1 agrees at 7 bases. The CDR3 loop spans 15 amino acids. CDR1 is MDHEN and CDR2 is SYDVKM in the germline V gene. Trimming took 5 bases from V and 12 from J; bases not matched to a gene: 13.

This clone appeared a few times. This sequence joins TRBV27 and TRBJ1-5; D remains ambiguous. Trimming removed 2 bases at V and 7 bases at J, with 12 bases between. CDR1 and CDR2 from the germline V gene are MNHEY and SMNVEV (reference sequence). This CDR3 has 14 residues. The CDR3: CASSLGQSRQPQHF. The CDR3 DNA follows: TGTGCCAGCAGTTTAGGGCAGTCCCGGCAGCCCCAGCATTTT.

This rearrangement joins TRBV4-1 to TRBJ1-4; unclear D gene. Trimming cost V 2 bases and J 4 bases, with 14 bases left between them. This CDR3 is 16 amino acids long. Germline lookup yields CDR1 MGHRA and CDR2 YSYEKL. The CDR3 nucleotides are TGCGCCAGCAGCCAACGAGGTGGCGGGGTTAATGAAAAACTGTTTTTT. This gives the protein CASSQRGGGVNEKLFF.

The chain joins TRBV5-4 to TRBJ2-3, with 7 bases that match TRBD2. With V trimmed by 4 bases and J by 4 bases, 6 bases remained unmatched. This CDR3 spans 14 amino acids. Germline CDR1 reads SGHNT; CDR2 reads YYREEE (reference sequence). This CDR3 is CASSVQSGADTQYF. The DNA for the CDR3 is TGTGCCAGCAGCGTTCAAAGCGGGGCAGATACGCAGTATTTT.

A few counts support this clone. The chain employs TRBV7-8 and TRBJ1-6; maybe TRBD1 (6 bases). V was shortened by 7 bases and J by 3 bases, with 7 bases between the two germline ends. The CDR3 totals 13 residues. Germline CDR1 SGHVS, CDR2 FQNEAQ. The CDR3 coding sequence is TGTGCCAGCACCAGGGGCTATAATTCACCCCTCCACTTT. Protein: CASTRGYNSPLHF.

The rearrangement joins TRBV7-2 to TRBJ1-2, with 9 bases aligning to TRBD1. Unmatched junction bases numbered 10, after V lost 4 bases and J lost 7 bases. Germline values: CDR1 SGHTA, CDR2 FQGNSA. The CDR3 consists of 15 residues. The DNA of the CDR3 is TGTGCCAGCAGCTCCTCCGGGACAGGGCGAGGTGGCTACACCTTC. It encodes CASSSSGTGRGGYTF.

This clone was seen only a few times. CDR3 loop: CASSLEDISSGNTIYF. The CDR3 DNA sequence: TGTGCCAGCAGCTTAGAGGACATTTCCTCTGGAAACACCATATATTTT. This chain links TRBV7-9 with TRBJ1-3, with a tentative D call TRBD1 (5 bases). CDR3 length: 16 residues. V was cut by 1 base and J by 0 bases, with 10 bases left in between. Germline CDR1 reads SEHNR; CDR2 reads FQNEAQ (reference sequence).

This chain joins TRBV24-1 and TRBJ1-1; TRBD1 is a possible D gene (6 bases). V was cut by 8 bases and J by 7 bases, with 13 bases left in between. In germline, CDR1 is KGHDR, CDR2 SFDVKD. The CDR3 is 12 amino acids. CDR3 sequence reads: CATTGAGVEAFF. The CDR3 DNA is TGTGCCACCACGGGCGCAGGGGTTGAAGCTTTCTTT.